This TCR beta chain was observed in a study of T-cell memory formation after mild COVID-19. The wider study: Clusters of TCRs were largely donor specific. Study conclusions and caveats: Several responding clones turned up in pre-infection memory, indicating that cross-reactive memory may have taken part. CD4/CD8 balance characterized clones contracting day 15 to 85, and CD4+ skew characterized later expanders.

About this clonotype itself: Antigen unknown.

The CDR3 extends over 16 amino acids. Germline CDR1 and CDR2: SGHTA and FQGNSA. V lost 3 bases to trimming and J lost 0 bases; unmatched junction nucleotides: 7. After 5'RACE with constant-segment primers, TCR alpha and TCR beta cDNA libraries carrying sample barcodes and UMIs were obtained. MiXCR, run by TCRdb on the 5' RACE reads, gives a single entry per CDR3 protein. The sample has about 470,000 distinct CDR3 sequences, 25% seen once. Sequenced material: PBMCs or a T cell subset sorted from them (not recorded which). The chain carries TRBV7-2 and TRBJ1-2; 7 bases match TRBD1. This TCR was recovered from an adult woman who had mild COVID-19 (a few samples of this study predate the infection). Cell type and time point are not known. CDR3 in DNA: TGTGCCAGCAGCTTCGACAGGGTCGCATCTAACTATGGCTACACCTTC. It yields the protein CASSFDRVASNYGYTF.